This T cell receptor (beta chain) appears in the sequencing data of a study of T cells after somatic rescue of genetic block. Assay used: immunoSEQ multiplex PCR; TCRdb lists only in-frame clones, some missing. The sample consists of about 9,100 clones, 70% to 75% of them appearing once. This clone was detected only a few times. V was trimmed by 8 bases and J by 3 bases, leaving 20 bases between them. The CDR3 totals 15 residues. CDR1 is LNHDA and CDR2 is SQIVND in the germline V gene (reference sequence). The sequence was obtained from a boy aged 5-17 years. The sample was peripheral blood mononuclear cells (PBMCs). The chain is built from TRBV19 and TRBJ2-7, with D possibly called TRBD1 or TRBD2 (5 bases each). The CDR3 DNA sequence: TGTGCCAGTTCCCGGGTTTCCGGGACCTACTACGAGCAGTACTTC. Amino acid sequence: CASSRVSGTYYEQYF.